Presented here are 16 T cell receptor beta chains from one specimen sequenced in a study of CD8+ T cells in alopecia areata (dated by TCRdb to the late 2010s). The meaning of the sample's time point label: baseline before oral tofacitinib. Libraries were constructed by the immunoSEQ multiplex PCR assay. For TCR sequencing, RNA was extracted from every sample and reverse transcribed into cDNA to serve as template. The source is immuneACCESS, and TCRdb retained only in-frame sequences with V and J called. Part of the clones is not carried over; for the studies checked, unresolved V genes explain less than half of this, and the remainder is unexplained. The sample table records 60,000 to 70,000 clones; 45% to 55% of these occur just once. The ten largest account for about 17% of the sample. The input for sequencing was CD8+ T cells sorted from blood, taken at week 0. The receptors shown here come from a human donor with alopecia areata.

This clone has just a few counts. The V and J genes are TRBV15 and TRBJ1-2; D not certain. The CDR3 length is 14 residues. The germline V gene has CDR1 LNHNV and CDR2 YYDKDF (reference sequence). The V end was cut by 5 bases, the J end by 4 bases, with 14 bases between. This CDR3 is CATSPAFSRYGYTF. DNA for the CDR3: TGTGCCACCAGCCCGGCCTTCTCCCGCTATGGCTACACCTTC.

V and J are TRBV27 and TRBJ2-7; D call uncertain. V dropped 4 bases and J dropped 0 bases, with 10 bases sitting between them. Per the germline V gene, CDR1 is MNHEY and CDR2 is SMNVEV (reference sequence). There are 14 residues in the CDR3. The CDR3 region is CASSSKGVSYEQYF. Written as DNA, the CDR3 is TGTGCCAGCAGTTCCAAGGGCGTCTCCTACGAGCAGTACTTC.

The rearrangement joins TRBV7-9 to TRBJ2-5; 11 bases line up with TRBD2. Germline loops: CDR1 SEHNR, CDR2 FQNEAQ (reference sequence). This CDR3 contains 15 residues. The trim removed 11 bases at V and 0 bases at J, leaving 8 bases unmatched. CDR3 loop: CAVGASGRNQETQYF. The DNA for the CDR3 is TGTGCCGTTGGGGCTAGCGGGAGGAACCAAGAGACCCAGTACTTC.

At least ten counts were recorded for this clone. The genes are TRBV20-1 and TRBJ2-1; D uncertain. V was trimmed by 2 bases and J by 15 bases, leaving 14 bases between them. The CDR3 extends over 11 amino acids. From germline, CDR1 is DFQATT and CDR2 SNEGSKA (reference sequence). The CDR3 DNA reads TGCAGTGCTAGATCCCAGATAGGGTGGTTCTTC. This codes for CSARSQIGWFF.

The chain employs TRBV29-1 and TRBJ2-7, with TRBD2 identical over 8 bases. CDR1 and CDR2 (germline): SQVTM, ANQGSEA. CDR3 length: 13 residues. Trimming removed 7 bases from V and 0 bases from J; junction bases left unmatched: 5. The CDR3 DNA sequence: TGCAGCGCCACTAGCGGTACCTCCTACGAGCAGTACTTC. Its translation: CSATSGTSYEQYF.

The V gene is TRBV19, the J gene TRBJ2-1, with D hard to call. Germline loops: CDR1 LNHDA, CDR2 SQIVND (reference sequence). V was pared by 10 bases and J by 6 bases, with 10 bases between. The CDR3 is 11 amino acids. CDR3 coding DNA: TGTGCCACTTCGACTGGCAATGAGCAGTTCTTC. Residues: CATSTGNEQFF.

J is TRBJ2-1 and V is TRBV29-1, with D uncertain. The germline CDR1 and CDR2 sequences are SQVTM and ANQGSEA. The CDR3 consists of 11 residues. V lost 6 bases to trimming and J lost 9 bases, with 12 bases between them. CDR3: CSVPFLSEQFF. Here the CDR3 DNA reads TGCAGCGTCCCGTTCCTCAGTGAGCAGTTCTTC.

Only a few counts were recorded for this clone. CDR3 protein: CASSPFPFSSSYNEQFF. The CDR3, as DNA: TGTGCCAGCAGCCCATTCCCCTTCAGCAGCTCCTACAATGAGCAGTTCTTC. The chain recombines TRBV2 with TRBJ2-1, with D uncertain. V was cut by 6 bases and J by 0 bases, with 18 bases left in between. Germline CDR1 SNHLY, CDR2 FYNNEI. The CDR3 is 17 amino acids.

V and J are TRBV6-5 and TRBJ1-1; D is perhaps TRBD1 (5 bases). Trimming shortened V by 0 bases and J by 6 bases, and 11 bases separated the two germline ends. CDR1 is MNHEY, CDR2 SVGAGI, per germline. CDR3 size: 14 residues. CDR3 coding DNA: TGTGCCAGCAGTTACTCGACGCAGGGACCTGAAGCTTTCTTT. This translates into CASSYSTQGPEAFF.

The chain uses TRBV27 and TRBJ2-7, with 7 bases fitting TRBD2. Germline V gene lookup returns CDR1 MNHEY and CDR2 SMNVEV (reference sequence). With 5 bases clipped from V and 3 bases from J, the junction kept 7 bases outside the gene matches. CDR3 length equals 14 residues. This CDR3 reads CASSRGDLRYEQYF. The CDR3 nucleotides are TGTGCCAGCAGTCGGGGGGACCTTCGCTACGAGCAGTACTTC.

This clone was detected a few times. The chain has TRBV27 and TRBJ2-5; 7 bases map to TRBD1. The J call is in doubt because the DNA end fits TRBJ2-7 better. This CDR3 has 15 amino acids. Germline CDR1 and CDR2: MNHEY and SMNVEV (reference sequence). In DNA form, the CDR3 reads TGTGCCAGCAGTTTGACAGGGACCCTCAGGGTCGAGCAGTACTTC. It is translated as CASSLTGTLRVEQYF.

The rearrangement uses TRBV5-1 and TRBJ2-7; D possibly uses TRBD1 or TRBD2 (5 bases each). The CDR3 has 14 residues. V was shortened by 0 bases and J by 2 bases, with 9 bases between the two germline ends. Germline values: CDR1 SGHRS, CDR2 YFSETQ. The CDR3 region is CASSLGGPTYEQYF. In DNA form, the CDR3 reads TGCGCCAGCAGCTTGGGGGGACCCACCTACGAGCAGTACTTC. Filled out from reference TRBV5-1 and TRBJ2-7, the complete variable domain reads KAGVTQTPRYLIKTRGQQVTLSCSPISGHRSVSWYQQTPGQGLQFLFEYFSETQRNKGNFPGRFSGRQFSNSRSEMNVSTLELGDSALYLCASSLGGPTYEQYFGPGTRLTVT.

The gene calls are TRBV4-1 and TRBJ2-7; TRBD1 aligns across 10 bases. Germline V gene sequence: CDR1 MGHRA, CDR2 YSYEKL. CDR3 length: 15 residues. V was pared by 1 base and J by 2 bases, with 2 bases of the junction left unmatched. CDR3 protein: CASSQVGQGAYEQYF. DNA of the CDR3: TGCGCCAGCAGCCAAGTAGGACAGGGGGCCTACGAGCAGTACTTC.

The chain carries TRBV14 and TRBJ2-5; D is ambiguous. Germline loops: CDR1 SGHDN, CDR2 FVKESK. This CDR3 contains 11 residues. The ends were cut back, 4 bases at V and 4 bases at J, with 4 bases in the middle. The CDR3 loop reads CASSRSETQYF. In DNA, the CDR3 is TGTGCCAGCAGCCGATCAGAGACCCAGTACTTC.

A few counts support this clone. The CDR3 DNA reads TGTGCCAGCAGTGAAGCGCCCTACGAGCAGTACTTC. Its protein product is CASSEAPYEQYF. The V call is TRBV6-1, the J call TRBJ2-7; D remains unclear. The germline V and J ends were trimmed by 0 bases and 2 bases, with 2 bases remaining between them. CDR3 size: 12 residues. Per the germline V gene, CDR1 is MNHNS and CDR2 is SASEGT.

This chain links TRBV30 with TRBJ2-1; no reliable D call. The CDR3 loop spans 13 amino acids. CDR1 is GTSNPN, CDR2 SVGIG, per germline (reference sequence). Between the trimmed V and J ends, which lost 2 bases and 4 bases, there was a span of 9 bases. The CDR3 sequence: CAWSPDVYNEQFF. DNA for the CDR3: TGTGCCTGGAGTCCCGATGTGTACAATGAGCAGTTCTTC.